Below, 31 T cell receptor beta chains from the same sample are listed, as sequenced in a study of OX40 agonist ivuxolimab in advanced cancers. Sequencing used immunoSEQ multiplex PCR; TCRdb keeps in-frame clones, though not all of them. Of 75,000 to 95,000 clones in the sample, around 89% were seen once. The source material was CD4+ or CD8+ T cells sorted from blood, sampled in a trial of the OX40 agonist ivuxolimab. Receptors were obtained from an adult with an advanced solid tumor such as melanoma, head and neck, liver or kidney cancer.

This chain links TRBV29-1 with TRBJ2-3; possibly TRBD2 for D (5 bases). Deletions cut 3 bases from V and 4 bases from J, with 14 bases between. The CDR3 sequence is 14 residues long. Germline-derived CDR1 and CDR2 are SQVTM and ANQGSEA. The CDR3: CSVEHPGSADTQYF. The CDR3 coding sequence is TGCAGCGTTGAGCACCCGGGGAGCGCAGATACGCAGTATTTT.

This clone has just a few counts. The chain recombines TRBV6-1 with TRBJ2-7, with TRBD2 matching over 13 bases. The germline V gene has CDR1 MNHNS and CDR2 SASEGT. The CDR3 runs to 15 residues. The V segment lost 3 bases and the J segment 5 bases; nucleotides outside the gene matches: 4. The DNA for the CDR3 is TGTGCCAGCAGTGACGGACTAGCGGGAGCCCACGAGCAGTACTTC. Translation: CASSDGLAGAHEQYF.

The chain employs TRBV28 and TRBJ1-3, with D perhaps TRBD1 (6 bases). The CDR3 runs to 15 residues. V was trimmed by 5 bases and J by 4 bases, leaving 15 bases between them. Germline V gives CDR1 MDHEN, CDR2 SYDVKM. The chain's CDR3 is CASSPGALGGNTIYF. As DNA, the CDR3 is TGTGCCAGCAGTCCAGGGGCACTGGGCGGAAACACCATATATTTT.

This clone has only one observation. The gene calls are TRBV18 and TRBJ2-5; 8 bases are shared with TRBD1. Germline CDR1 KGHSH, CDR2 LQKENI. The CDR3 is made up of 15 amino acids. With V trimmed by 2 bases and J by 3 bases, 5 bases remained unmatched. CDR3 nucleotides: TGTGCCAGCTCACCATGGCCAGGGGGCAAAGAGACCCAGTACTTC. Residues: CASSPWPGGKETQYF.

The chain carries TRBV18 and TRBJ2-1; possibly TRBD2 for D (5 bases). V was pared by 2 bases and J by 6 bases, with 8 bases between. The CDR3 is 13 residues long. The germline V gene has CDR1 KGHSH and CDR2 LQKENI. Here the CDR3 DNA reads TGTGCCAGCTCACCATCTACTAGCAATGAGCAGTTCTTC. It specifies CASSPSTSNEQFF.

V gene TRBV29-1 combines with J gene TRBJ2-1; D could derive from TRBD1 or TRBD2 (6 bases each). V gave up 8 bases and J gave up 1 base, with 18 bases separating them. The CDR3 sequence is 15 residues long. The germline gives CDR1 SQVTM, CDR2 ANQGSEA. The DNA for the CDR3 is TGCAGCCCTAAGATCCGGAGGGGGTCCTACAATGAGCAGTTCTTC. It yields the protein CSPKIRRGSYNEQFF.

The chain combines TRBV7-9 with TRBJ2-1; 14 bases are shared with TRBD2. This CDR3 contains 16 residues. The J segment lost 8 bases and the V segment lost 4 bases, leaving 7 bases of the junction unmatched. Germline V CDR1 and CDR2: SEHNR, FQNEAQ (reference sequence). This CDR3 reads CASSSWTSGGTDEQFF. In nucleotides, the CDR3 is TGTGCCAGCAGCTCCTGGACTAGCGGGGGGACAGATGAGCAGTTCTTC.

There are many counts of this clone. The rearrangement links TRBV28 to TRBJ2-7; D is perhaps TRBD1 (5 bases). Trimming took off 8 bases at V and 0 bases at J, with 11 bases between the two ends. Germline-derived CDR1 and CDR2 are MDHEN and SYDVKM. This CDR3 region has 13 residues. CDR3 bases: TGTGCCAGCCACAGGTATAGCTCCTACGAGCAGTACTTC. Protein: CASHRYSSYEQYF.

The CDR3 reads CASSPRLGSGNTIYF. In DNA form, the CDR3 reads TGTGCCAGCAGCCCCCGGCTGGGCTCTGGAAACACCATATATTTT. The chain couples TRBV9 to TRBJ1-3; D ambiguous. The V gene lost 4 bases and the J gene lost 0 bases, with 11 bases spanning the gap. The CDR3 spans 15 residues. The V gene's germline CDR1 is SGDLS and CDR2 YYNGEE.

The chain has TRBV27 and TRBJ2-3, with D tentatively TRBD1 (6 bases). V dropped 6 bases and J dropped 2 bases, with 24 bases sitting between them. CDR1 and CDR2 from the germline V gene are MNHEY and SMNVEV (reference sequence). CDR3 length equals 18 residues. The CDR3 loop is CASRPITGISTNTDTQYF. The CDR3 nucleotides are TGTGCCAGCAGACCAATCACAGGGATATCGACAAACACAGATACGCAGTATTTT.

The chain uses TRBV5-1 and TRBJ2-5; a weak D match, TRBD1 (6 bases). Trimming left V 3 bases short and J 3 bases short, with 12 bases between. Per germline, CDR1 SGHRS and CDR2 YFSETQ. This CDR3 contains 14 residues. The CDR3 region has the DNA TGCGCCAGCAGCTGGGGGCAGGGGAAAGAGACCCAGTACTTC. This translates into CASSWGQGKETQYF.

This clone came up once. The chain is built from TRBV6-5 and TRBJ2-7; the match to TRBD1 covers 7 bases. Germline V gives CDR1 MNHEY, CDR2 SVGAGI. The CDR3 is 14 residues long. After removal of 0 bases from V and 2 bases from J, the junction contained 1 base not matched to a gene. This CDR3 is CASSYSRGPYEQYF. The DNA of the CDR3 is TGTGCCAGCAGTTACTCGAGGGGGCCCTACGAGCAGTACTTC.

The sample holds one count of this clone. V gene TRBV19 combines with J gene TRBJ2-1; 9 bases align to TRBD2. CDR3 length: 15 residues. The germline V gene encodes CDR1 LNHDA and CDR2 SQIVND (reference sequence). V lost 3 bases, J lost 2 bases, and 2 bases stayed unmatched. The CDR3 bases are TGTGCCAGTAGTATCGCGGGAGGGCCCTACAATGAGCAGTTCTTC. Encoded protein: CASSIAGGPYNEQFF.

The CDR3 sequence is CASSFGTGGSGELFF. Here the CDR3 DNA reads TGTGCCAGCAGCTTCGGGACAGGGGGATCCGGGGAGCTGTTTTTT. This chain joins TRBV7-9 and TRBJ2-2; 11 nucleotides align to TRBD1. The CDR3 is 15 residues long. The V and J ends lost 3 bases and 6 bases, in that order; junction bases with no gene match: 3. Germline V gene lookup returns CDR1 SEHNR and CDR2 FQNEAQ (reference sequence).

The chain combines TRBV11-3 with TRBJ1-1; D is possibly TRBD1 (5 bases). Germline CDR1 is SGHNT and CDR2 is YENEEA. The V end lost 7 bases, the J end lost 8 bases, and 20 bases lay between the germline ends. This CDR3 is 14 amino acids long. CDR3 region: CASTLNGGRGEAFF. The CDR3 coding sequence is TGTGCCAGCACCCTTAACGGGGGGAGAGGGGAAGCTTTCTTT.

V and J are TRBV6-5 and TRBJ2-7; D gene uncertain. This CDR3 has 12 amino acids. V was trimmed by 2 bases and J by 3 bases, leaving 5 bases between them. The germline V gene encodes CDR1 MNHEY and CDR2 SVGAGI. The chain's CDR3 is CASSYDGYEQYF. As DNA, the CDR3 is TGTGCCAGCAGTTACGACGGCTACGAGCAGTACTTC.

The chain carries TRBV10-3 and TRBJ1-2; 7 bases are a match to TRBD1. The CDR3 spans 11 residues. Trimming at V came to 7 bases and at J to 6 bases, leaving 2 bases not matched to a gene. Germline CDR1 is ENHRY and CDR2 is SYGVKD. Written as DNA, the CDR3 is TGTGCCATCAAAACAGGGGATGGCTACACCTTC. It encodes CAIKTGDGYTF.

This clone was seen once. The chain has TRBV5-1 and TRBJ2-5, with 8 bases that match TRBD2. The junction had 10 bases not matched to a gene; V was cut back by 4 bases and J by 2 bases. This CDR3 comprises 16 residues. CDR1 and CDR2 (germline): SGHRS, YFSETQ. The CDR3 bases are TGCGCCAGCAGCCTCTCTCTGTCTAGCGGGCAAGAGACCCAGTACTTC. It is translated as CASSLSLSSGQETQYF.

The DNA of the CDR3 is TGTGCCAGTAGTATCAAGAGCTCCTACGAGCAGTACTTC. The encoded protein is CASSIKSSYEQYF. The chain combines TRBV19 with TRBJ2-7; no clear D gene. V was trimmed by 3 bases and J by 0 bases, leaving 6 bases between them. The CDR3 is made up of 13 amino acids. Looked up from germline, CDR1 is LNHDA and CDR2 is SQIVND (reference sequence).

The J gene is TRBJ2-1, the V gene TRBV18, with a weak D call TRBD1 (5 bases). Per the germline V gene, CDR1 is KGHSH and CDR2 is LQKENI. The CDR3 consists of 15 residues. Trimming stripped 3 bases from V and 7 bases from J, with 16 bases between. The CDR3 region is CASSPFRELRNEQFF. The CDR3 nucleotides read TGTGCCAGCTCACCGTTCAGGGAACTGAGGAATGAGCAGTTCTTC. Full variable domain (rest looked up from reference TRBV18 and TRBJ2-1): NAGVMQNPRHLVRRRGQEARLRCSPMKGHSHVYWYRQLPEEGLKFMVYLQKENIIDESGMPKERFSAEFPKEGPSILRIQQVVRGDSAAYFCASSPFRELRNEQFFGPGTRLTVL.

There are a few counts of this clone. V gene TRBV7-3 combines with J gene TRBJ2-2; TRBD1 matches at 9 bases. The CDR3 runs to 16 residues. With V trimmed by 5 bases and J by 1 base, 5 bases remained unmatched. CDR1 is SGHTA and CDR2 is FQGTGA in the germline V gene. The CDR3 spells CASSLGGQGNTGELFF. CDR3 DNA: TGTGCCAGCAGCCTAGGGGGACAGGGGAACACCGGGGAGCTGTTTTTT.

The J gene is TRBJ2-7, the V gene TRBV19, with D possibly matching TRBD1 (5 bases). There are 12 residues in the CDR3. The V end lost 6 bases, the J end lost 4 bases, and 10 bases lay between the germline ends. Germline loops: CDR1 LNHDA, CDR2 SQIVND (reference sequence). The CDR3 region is CASRSSGYEQYF. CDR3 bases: TGTGCCAGTAGAAGCTCAGGGTACGAGCAGTACTTC. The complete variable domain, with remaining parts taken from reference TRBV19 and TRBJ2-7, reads DGGITQSPKYLFRKEGQNVTLSCEQNLNHDAMYWYRQDPGQGLRLIYYSQIVNDFQKGDIAEGYSVSREKKESFPLTVTSAQKNPTAFYLCASRSSGYEQYFGPGTRLTVT.

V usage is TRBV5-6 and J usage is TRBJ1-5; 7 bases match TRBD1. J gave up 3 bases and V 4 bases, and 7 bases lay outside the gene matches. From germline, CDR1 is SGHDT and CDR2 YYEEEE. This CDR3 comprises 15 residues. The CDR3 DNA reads TGTGCCAGCAGCCGGGTAGGGACAGCCAATCAGCCCCAGCATTTT. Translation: CASSRVGTANQPQHF.

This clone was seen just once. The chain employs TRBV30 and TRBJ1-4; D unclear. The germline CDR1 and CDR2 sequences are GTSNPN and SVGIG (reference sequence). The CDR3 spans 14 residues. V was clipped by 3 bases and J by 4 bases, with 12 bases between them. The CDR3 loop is CAWRYSSLNEKLFF. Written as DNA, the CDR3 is TGTGCCTGGAGATACAGTTCCCTTAATGAAAAACTGTTTTTT.

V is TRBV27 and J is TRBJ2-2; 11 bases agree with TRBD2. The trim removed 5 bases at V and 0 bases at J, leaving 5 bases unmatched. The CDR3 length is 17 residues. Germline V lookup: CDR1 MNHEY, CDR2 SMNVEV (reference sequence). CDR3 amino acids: CASSHPGLAANTGELFF. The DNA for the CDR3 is TGTGCCAGCAGTCATCCGGGACTAGCGGCGAACACCGGGGAGCTGTTTTTT.

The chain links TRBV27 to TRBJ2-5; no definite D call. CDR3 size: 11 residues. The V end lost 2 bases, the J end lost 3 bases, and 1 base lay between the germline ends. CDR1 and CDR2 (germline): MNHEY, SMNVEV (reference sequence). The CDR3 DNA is TGTGCCAGCAGTTTAAAAGAGACCCAGTACTTC. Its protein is CASSLKETQYF.

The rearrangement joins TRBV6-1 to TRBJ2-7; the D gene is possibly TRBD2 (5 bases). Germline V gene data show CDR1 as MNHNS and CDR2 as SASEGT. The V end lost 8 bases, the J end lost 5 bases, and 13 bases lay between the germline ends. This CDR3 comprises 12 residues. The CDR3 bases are TGTGCCAGCCCTGGCACGCGGGACGAGCAGTACTTC. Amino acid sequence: CASPGTRDEQYF.

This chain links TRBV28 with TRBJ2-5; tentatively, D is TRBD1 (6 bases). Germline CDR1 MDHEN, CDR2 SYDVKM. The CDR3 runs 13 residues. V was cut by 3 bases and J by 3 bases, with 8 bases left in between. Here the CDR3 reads CASSFSGEETQYF. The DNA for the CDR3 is TGTGCCAGCAGTTTCTCAGGGGAAGAGACCCAGTACTTC.

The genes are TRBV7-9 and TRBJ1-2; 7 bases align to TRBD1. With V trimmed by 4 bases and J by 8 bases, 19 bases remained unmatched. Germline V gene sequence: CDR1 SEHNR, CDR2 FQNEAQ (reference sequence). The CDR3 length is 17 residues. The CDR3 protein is CASSSRTGTDVAFGYTF. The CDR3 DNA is TGTGCCAGCAGCTCGAGAACCGGGACAGACGTTGCGTTCGGCTACACCTTC.

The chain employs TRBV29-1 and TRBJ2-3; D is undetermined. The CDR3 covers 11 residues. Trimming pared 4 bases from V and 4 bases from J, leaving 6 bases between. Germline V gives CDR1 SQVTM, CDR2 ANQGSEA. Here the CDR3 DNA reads TGCAGCGTTGCCAGCCCAGATACGCAGTATTTT. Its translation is CSVASPDTQYF.

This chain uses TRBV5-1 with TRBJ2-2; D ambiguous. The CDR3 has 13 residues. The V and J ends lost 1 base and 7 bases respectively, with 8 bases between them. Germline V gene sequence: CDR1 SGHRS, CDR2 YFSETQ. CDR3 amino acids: CASSLSHSGELFF. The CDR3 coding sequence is TGCGCCAGCAGCTTGAGTCATAGCGGGGAGCTGTTTTTT.